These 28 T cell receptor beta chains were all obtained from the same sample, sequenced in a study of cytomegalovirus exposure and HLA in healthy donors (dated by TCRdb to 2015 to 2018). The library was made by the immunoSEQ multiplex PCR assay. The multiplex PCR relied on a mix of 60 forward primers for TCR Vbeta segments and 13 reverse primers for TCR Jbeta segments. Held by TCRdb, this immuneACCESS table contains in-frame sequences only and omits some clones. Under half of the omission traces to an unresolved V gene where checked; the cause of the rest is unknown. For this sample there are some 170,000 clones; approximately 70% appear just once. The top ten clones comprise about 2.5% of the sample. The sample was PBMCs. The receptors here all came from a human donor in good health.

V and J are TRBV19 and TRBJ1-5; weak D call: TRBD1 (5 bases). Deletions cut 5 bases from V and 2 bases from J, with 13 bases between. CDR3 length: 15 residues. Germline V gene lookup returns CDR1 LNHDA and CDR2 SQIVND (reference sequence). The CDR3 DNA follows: TGTGCCAGTAGTGACCAGGGTTACGGCAATCAGCCCCAGCATTTT. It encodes CASSDQGYGNQPQHF.

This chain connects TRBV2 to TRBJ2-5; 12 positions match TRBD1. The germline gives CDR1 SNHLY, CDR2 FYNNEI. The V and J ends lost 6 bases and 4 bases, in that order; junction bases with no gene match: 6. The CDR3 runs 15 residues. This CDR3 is CASSPGTGGRETQYF. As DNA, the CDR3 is TGTGCCAGCAGCCCTGGGACAGGGGGCAGAGAGACCCAGTACTTC.

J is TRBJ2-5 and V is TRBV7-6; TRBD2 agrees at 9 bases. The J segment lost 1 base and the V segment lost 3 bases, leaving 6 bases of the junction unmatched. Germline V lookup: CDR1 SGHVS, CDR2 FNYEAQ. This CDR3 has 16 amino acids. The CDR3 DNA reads TGTGCCAGCAGCTTTAATAGCGGGGGAACCCAAGAGACCCAGTACTTC. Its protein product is CASSFNSGGTQETQYF.

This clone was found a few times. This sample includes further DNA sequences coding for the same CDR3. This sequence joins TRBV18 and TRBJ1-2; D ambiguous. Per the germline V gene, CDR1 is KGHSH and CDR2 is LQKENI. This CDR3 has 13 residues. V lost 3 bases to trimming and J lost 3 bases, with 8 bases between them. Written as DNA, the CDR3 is TGTGCCAGCTCACCCGGCCAGGACTATGGCTACACCTTC. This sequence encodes CASSPGQDYGYTF.

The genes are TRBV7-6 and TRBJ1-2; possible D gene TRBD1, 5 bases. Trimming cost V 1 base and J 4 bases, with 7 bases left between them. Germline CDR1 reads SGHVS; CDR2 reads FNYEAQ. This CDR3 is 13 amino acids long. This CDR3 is CASSLGGLYGYTF. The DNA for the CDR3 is TGTGCCAGCAGCTTAGGGGGACTCTATGGCTACACCTTC.

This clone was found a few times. The CDR3 is CASSLQGSSYEQYF. The CDR3 bases are TGCGCCAGCAGCTTACAGGGGAGCTCCTACGAGCAGTACTTC. The V gene is TRBV5-1, the J gene TRBJ2-5; 7 bases are a match to TRBD1. Judging by the DNA end, TRBJ2-7 fits better; the J call may be wrong. The CDR3 runs to 14 residues. Germline V gene lookup returns CDR1 SGHRS and CDR2 YFSETQ.

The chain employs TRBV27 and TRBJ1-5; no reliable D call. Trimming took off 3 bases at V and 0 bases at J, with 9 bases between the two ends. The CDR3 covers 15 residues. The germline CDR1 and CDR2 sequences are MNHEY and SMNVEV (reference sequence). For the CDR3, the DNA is TGTGCCAGCAGTTTTTTCCGTAATAGCAATCAGCCCCAGCATTTT. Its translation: CASSFFRNSNQPQHF.

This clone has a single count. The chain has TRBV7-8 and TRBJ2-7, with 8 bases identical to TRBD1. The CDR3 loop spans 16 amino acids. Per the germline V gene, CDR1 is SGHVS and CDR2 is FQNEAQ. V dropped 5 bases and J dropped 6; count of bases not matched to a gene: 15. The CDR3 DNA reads TGTGCCAGCAGCCCCAACGCGCGCGCAGGGGGCCGCGAGCAGTACTTC. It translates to CASSPNARAGGREQYF.

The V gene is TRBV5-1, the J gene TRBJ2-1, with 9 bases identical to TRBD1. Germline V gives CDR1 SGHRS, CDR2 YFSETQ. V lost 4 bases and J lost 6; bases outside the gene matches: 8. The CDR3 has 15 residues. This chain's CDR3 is CASSRRQGGVNEQFF. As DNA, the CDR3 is TGCGCCAGCAGCCGGAGACAGGGGGGAGTCAATGAGCAGTTCTTC. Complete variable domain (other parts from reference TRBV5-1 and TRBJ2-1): KAGVTQTPRYLIKTRGQQVTLSCSPISGHRSVSWYQQTPGQGLQFLFEYFSETQRNKGNFPGRFSGRQFSNSRSEMNVSTLELGDSALYLCASSRRQGGVNEQFFGPGTRLTVL.

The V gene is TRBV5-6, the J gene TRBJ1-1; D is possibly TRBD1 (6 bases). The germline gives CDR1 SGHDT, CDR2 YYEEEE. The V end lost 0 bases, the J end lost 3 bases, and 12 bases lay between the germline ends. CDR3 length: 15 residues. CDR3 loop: CASSLAGGLYTEAFF. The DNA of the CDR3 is TGTGCCAGCAGCTTGGCCGGGGGGCTCTACACTGAAGCTTTCTTT.

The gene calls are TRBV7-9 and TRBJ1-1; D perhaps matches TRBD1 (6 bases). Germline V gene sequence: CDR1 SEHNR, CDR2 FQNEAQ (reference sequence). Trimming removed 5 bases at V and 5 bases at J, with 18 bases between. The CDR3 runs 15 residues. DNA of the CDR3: TGTGCCAGCAGCGTAACAGGGCTCGCAGGGACTGAAGCTTTCTTT. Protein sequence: CASSVTGLAGTEAFF.

CDR3 nucleotides: TGTGCCAGCAGCCTGAGGGGGGGGGCTTACAATGAGCAGTTCTTC. Translated, it gives CASSLRGGAYNEQFF. V usage is TRBV5-4 and J usage is TRBJ2-1; the D gene is possibly TRBD2 (7 bases). V dropped 4 bases and J dropped 4 bases, with 15 bases sitting between them. Germline CDR1 SGHNT, CDR2 YYREEE (reference sequence). This CDR3 comprises 15 residues.

The DNA for the CDR3 is TGTGCCAGCAGCGAATTGCGACATTCCACTGAAGCTTTCTTT. This sequence encodes CASSELRHSTEAFF. The genes are TRBV6-1 and TRBJ1-1; D gene uncertain. Per the germline V gene, CDR1 is MNHNS and CDR2 is SASEGT. The ends were cut back, 6 bases at V and 4 bases at J, with 15 bases in the middle. CDR3 length equals 14 residues.

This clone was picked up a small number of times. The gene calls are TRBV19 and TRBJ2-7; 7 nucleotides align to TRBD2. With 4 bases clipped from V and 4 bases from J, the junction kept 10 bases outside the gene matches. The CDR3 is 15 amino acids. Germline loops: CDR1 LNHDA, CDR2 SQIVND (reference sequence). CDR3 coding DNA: TGTGCCAGTAGTACCCGCAGGACTAGTTTGTACGAGCAGTACTTC. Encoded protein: CASSTRRTSLYEQYF.

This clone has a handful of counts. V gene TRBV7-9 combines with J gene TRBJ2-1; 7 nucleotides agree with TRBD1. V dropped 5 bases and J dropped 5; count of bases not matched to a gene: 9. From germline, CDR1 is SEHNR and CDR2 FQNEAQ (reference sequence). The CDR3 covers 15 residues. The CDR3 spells CASSTLDRDDNEQFF. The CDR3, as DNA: TGTGCCAGCAGCACCCTCGACAGGGATGACAATGAGCAGTTCTTC.

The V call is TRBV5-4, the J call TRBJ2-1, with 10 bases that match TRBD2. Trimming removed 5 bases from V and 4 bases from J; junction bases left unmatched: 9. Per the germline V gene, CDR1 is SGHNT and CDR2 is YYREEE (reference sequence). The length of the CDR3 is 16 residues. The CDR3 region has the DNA TGTGCCAGCAGTACCCTAAGCGGGGGGGCGTACAATGAGCAGTTCTTC. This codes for CASSTLSGGAYNEQFF.

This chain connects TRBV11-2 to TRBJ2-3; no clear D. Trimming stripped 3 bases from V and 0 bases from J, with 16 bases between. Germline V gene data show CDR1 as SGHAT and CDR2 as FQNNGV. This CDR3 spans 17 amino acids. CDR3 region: CASSFSLSRSSTDTQYF. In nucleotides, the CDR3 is TGTGCCAGCAGCTTCAGTTTGTCCAGATCTAGCACAGATACGCAGTATTTT.

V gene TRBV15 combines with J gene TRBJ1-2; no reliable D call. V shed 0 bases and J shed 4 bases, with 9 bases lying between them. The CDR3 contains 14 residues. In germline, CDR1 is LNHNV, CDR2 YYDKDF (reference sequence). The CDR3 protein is CATSRDLASYGYTF. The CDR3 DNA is TGTGCCACCAGCAGAGATCTCGCCAGCTATGGCTACACCTTC.

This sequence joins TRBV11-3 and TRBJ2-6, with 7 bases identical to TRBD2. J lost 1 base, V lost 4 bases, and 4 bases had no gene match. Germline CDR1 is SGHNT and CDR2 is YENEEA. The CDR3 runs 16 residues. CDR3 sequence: CASSSGGGSGANVLTF. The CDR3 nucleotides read TGTGCCAGCAGCTCGGGGGGAGGTTCTGGGGCCAACGTCCTGACTTTC.

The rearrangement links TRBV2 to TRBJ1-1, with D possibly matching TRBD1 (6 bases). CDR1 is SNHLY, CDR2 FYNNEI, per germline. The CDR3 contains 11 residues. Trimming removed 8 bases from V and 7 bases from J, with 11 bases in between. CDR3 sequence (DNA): TGTGCCAGCGGGCGGACAGATGAAGCTTTCTTT. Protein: CASGRTDEAFF.

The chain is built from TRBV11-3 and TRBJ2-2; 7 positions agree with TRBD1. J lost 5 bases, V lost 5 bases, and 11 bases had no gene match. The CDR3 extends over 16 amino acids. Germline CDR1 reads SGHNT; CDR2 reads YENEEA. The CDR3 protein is CASSPLSGQRTGELFF. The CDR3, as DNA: TGTGCCAGCAGCCCACTTTCGGGACAGAGGACCGGGGAGCTGTTTTTT.

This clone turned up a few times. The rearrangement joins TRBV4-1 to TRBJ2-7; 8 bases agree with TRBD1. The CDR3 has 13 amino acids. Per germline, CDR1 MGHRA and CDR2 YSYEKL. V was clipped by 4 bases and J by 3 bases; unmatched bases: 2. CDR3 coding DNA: TGCGCCAGCAGCCGAGGACAGGGCTACGAGCAGTACTTC. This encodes CASSRGQGYEQYF.

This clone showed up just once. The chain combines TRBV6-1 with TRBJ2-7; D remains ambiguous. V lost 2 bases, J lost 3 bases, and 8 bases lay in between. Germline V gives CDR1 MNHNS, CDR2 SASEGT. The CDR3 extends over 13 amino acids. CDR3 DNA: TGTGCCAGCAGTGAAACTACCCTCTACGAGCAGTACTTC. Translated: CASSETTLYEQYF.

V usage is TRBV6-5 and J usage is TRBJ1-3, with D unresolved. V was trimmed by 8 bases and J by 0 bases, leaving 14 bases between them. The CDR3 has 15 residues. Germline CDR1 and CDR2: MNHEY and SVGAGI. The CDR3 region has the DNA TGTGCCAGCCGCCGGTCTCGGGGCTCTGGAAACACCATATATTTT. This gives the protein CASRRSRGSGNTIYF.

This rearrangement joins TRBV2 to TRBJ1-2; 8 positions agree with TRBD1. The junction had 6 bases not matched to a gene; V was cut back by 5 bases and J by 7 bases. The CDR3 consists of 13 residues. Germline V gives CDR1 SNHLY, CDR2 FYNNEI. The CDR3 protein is CASSWTGRSGYTF. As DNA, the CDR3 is TGTGCCAGCAGTTGGACAGGGCGGAGTGGCTACACCTTC.

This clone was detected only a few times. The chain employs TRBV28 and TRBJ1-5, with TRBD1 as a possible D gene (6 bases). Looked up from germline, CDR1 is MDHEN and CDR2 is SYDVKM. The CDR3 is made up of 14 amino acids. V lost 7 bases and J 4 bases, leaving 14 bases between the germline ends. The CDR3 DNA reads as TGTGCCAGCATCCCGGACAGCCTTAATCAGCCCCAGCATTTT. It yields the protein CASIPDSLNQPQHF.

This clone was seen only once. The CDR3: CASSRTGGGNTEAFF. In DNA, the CDR3 is TGTGCCAGCAGCCGGACAGGGGGCGGAAACACTGAAGCTTTCTTT. The chain has TRBV7-9 and TRBJ1-1, with 11 nucleotides matching TRBD1. CDR3 size: 15 residues. V was pared by 5 bases and J by 2 bases, with 4 bases of the junction left unmatched. From germline, CDR1 is SEHNR and CDR2 FQNEAQ (reference sequence). The full variable domain, its missing parts supplied by reference TRBV7-9 and TRBJ1-1, is DTGVSQNPRHKITKRGQNVTFRCDPISEHNRLYWYRQTLGQGPEFLTYFQNEAQLEKSRLLSDRFSAERPKGSFSTLEIQRTEQGDSAMYLCASSRTGGGNTEAFFGQGTRLTVV.

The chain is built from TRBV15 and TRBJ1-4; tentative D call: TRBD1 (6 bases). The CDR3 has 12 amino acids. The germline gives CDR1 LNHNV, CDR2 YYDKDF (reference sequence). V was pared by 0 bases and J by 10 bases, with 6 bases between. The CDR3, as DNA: TGTGCCACCAGCAGAGAACAGGGAAAACTGTTTTTT. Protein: CATSREQGKLFF.